The 7 T cell receptor beta chains listed next were all sequenced from one sample in a study of shared clonotypes between healthy human individuals. CD45RO-negative, CCR7-selected cells formed the naive CD8 fraction, which excluded terminally differentiated effector memory CD45RA+ cells. Sequenced by immunoSEQ multiplex PCR; TCRdb stores in-frame clones only, minus some. The data hold roughly 2.1 million clones, with just over 90% observed a single time. Material: naive CD8+ T cells from PBMCs. The receptor source for this set is a man between 18 and 35 years old in good health. Some clones in this sample may be carry-over from other donors' samples.

This sequence joins TRBV29-1 and TRBJ2-7; 8 bases align to TRBD1. V lost 1 base to trimming and J lost 2 bases; unmatched junction nucleotides: 7. CDR3 length equals 15 residues. Germline assignment: CDR1 SQVTM and CDR2 ANQGSEA. The CDR3 nucleotides read TGCAGCGTTGAAGGAGACAGGGGTCATCCCTACGAGCAGTACTTC. This sequence encodes CSVEGDRGHPYEQYF.

The chain has TRBV29-1 and TRBJ2-3; 7 bases agree with TRBD1. V was pared by 3 bases and J by 4 bases, with 7 bases of the junction left unmatched. The CDR3 runs to 14 residues. Germline CDR1 SQVTM, CDR2 ANQGSEA. CDR3 amino acids: CSVDDLQGADTQYF. The DNA for the CDR3 is TGCAGCGTTGATGATTTGCAGGGGGCAGATACGCAGTATTTT.

On this clone itself: The same CDR3 also results from other DNA sequences found in this sample. This chain uses TRBV5-1 with TRBJ2-2; no reliable D call. CDR1 and CDR2 from the germline V gene are SGHRS and YFSETQ. The CDR3 runs to 13 residues. Trimming removed 0 bases at V and 5 bases at J, with 5 bases between. The CDR3 region is CASSLEGTGELFF. For the CDR3, the DNA is TGCGCCAGCAGCTTGGAAGGTACCGGGGAGCTGTTTTTT.

Notes on this clone: Given a much more abundant clone one base away, this may be a read error. V is TRBV28 and J is TRBJ2-7; D is undetermined. V dropped 3 bases and J dropped 5 bases, with 5 bases sitting between them. There are 11 residues in the CDR3. Germline loops: CDR1 MDHEN, CDR2 SYDVKM. Here the CDR3 DNA reads TGTGCCAGCAGTTTTGGGCACGAGCAGTACTTC. The encoded protein is CASSFGHEQYF.

The CDR3 sequence is CASSQVLVYEQYF. For the CDR3, the DNA is TGCGCCAGCAGCCAAGTTCTGGTCTACGAGCAGTACTTC. The chain links TRBV4-1 to TRBJ2-7; D is ambiguous. The germline V gene encodes CDR1 MGHRA and CDR2 YSYEKL. V lost 1 base to trimming and J lost 3 bases, with 7 bases between them. This CDR3 is built from 13 residues.

The genes are TRBV19 and TRBJ2-5; unclear D gene. The CDR3 extends over 15 amino acids. Trimming took off 1 base at V and 4 bases at J, with 13 bases between the two ends. CDR1 and CDR2 from the germline V gene are LNHDA and SQIVND (reference sequence). The CDR3 region is CASSIVVTEGETQYF. CDR3 DNA sequence: TGTGCCAGTAGTATAGTAGTTACAGAAGGAGAGACCCAGTACTTC.

As for this clone: An end of the junction differs from the germline gene, which may be a read error. The rearrangement joins TRBV29-1 to TRBJ2-3, with 8 bases matching TRBD1. CDR1 and CDR2 (germline): SQVTM, ANQGSEA. The CDR3 spans 12 residues. The DNA for the CDR3 is TGCAGCGTGGAGGTGGGTTGGCAGGGGGCGCGATTT. It yields the protein CSVEVGWQGARF.